A single sample gave rise to the 30 T cell receptor beta chains below, sequenced in a study of regulatory T cells in long-lasting Graves disease. Investigators prepared the TCR beta libraries by applying iRepertoire HTBI primers and Arm-PCR of CDR3 regions. TCRdb reprocessed the multiplex PCR reads with MiXCR, giving one entry per CDR3 protein. Among about 430,000 distinct CDR3 sequences listed, over 20% were seen once. The sample's time point: persistent/refractory GD, antithyroid drugs over 5 years with positive TRAb. Isolated PBMC RNA provided the starting material for the TCR library. The specimen was peripheral blood mononuclear cells (PBMCs), collected when the disease was refractory, from a patient treated with antithyroid drugs. The receptor source for this set is a female donor with Graves disease.

This clonotype showed up many times. The V gene is TRBV28, the J gene TRBJ1-1, with D uncertain. The germline V gene encodes CDR1 MDHEN and CDR2 SYDVKM. With 10 bases removed from V and 4 bases from J, the gap between germline ends came to 13 bases. This CDR3 is built from 12 residues. In DNA, the CDR3 is TGTGCCACCGGGAAGTGGGGCACTGAAGCTTTCTTT. Translation gives CATGKWGTEAFF.

This clonotype was counted ten times or more. V usage is TRBV28 and J usage is TRBJ1-1; D gene ambiguous. CDR3 size: 12 residues. Per germline, CDR1 MDHEN and CDR2 SYDVKM. Trimming removed 5 bases from V and 5 bases from J, with 9 bases in between. DNA of the CDR3: TGTGCCAGCAGTGAGGCTAATACTGAAGCTTTCTTT. Protein product: CASSEANTEAFF.

This clonotype was counted between two and nine times. V usage is TRBV19 and J usage is TRBJ1-2; a weak D match, TRBD1 (6 bases). The CDR3 totals 14 residues. Germline V gives CDR1 LNHDA, CDR2 SQIVND (reference sequence). Trimming stripped 7 bases from V and 3 bases from J, with 15 bases between. In DNA form, the CDR3 reads TGTGCCAGTACCTCAGGGGAGGGCGACTATGGCTACACCTTC. It specifies CASTSGEGDYGYTF. The full variable domain, its missing parts supplied by reference TRBV19 and TRBJ1-2, is DGGITQSPKYLFRKEGQNVTLSCEQNLNHDAMYWYRQDPGQGLRLIYYSQIVNDFQKGDIAEGYSVSREKKESFPLTVTSAQKNPTAFYLCASTSGEGDYGYTFGSGTRLTVV.

Concerning this clonotype: A much larger clone differs from this one at a single base, so this may be a read error. The chain employs TRBV30 and TRBJ2-7; the D gene is possibly TRBD2 (6 bases). The germline CDR1 and CDR2 sequences are GTSNPN and SVGIG (reference sequence). The length of the CDR3 is 11 residues. This CDR3 is CAWIGSYERYF. CDR3 DNA sequence: TGTGCCTGGATCGGGAGCTACGAGCGGTACTTC.

This clonotype was seen a few times. The V and J genes are TRBV29-1 and TRBJ1-1; no definite D call. Trimming shortened V by 7 bases and J by 11 bases, and 8 bases separated the two germline ends. The CDR3 length is 8 residues. Germline V gene sequence: CDR1 SQVTM, CDR2 ANQGSEA. For the CDR3, the DNA is TGCAGCGCCGGGGATGCTTTCTTT. It translates to CSAGDAFF. Combining the CDR3 with reference TRBV29-1 and TRBJ1-1 gives the whole variable domain SAVISQKPSRDICQRGTSLTIQCQVDSQVTMMFWYRQQPGQSLTLIATANQGSEATYESGFVIDKFPISRPNLTFSTLTVSNMSPEDSSIYLCSAGDAFFGQGTRLTVV.

This clonotype came up many times. The chain couples TRBV11-2 to TRBJ2-2, with TRBD2 as a possible D gene (8 bases). Trimming removed 7 bases from V and 4 bases from J, with 19 bases in between. In germline, CDR1 is SGHAT, CDR2 FQNNGV. This CDR3 has 16 amino acids. CDR3 nucleotides: TGTGCCAGCATCTACGGGAGGGACAGTGGCACCGGGGAGCTGTTTTTT. Translation gives CASIYGRDSGTGELFF.

This clonotype was observed at least ten times. The chain couples TRBV6-1 to TRBJ1-4; 7 nucleotides align to TRBD1. The CDR3 extends over 13 amino acids. The J segment lost 7 bases and the V segment lost 3 bases, leaving 2 bases of the junction unmatched. Germline V gene sequence: CDR1 MNHNS, CDR2 SASEGT. In DNA, the CDR3 is TGTGCCAGCAGTGAGACAGGGAGTGAAAAACTGTTTTTT. It translates to CASSETGSEKLFF.

This clonotype appeared a few times. This chain joins TRBV6-1 and TRBJ2-2; TRBD1 aligns across 7 bases. Per the germline V gene, CDR1 is MNHNS and CDR2 is SASEGT. CDR3 length: 13 residues. Trimming removed 5 bases from V and 7 bases from J; junction bases left unmatched: 4. CDR3: CASSRQGNGELFF. For the CDR3, the DNA is TGTGCCAGCAGTCGACAGGGTAACGGGGAGCTGTTTTTT.

The chain employs TRBV28 and TRBJ2-3; D gene unclear. CDR1 and CDR2 (germline): MDHEN, SYDVKM. The CDR3 extends over 13 amino acids. V shed 5 bases and J shed 4 bases, with 10 bases lying between them. CDR3 region: CASSTAQADTQYF. The CDR3 nucleotides read TGTGCCAGCAGTACCGCGCAGGCAGATACGCAGTATTTT.

The sample holds a few counts of this clonotype. This rearrangement joins TRBV19 to TRBJ1-4; no definite D call. The CDR3 totals 13 residues. The V gene lost 6 bases and the J gene lost 8 bases, with 13 bases spanning the gap. Looked up from germline, CDR1 is LNHDA and CDR2 is SQIVND (reference sequence). CDR3: CASRHIGKEKLFF. The CDR3 DNA sequence: TGTGCCAGTAGGCACATAGGGAAAGAAAAACTGTTTTTT.

This rearrangement joins TRBV3-1 to TRBJ1-1, with a weak D call TRBD1 (6 bases). Germline lookup yields CDR1 LGHDT and CDR2 YNNKEL (reference sequence). The CDR3 extends over 14 amino acids. With 4 bases removed from V and 1 base from J, the gap between germline ends came to 10 bases. The CDR3 protein is CASSRGHANTEAFF. CDR3 coding DNA: TGTGCCAGCAGCCGGGGACACGCGAACACTGAAGCTTTCTTT.

The table lists this clonotype with many counts. This chain uses TRBV25-1 with TRBJ2-5, with 9 nucleotides matching TRBD1. Germline V gene lookup returns CDR1 MGHDK and CDR2 SYGVNS. With 8 bases clipped from V and 6 bases from J, the junction kept 7 bases outside the gene matches. This CDR3 region has 13 residues. This CDR3 reads CASGTGGAQTQYF. As DNA, the CDR3 is TGTGCCAGCGGAACAGGGGGCGCGCAGACCCAGTACTTC.

In this sample, this clonotype turned up a few times. The chain employs TRBV6-1 and TRBJ1-3, with D maybe TRBD1 (5 bases). CDR3 length: 16 residues. The germline V and J ends were trimmed by 7 bases and 0 bases, with 16 bases remaining between them. CDR1 is MNHNS, CDR2 SASEGT, per germline. The CDR3 DNA follows: TGTGCCAGCAATATGGGAGGGACGCTCTCTGGAAACACCATATATTTT. The encoded protein is CASNMGGTLSGNTIYF.

The genes are TRBV6-1 and TRBJ1-2; 9 bases are a match to TRBD1. The CDR3 has 14 amino acids. J gave up 8 bases and V 3 bases, and 7 bases lay outside the gene matches. Per germline, CDR1 MNHNS and CDR2 SASEGT. CDR3 amino acids: CASSDGQGSLGYTF. CDR3 coding DNA: TGTGCCAGCAGTGACGGACAGGGGTCCCTCGGCTACACCTTC.

This clonotype appeared once. The chain uses TRBV7-3 and TRBJ2-3, with 10 nucleotides matching TRBD1. Looked up from germline, CDR1 is SGHTA and CDR2 is FQGTGA. The CDR3 sequence is 16 residues long. The J segment lost 4 bases and the V segment lost 7 bases, leaving 11 bases of the junction unmatched. CDR3 in DNA: TGTGCCAGCAAGAAAGGGACAGGGGTTGTCGCAGATACGCAGTATTTT. Protein product: CASKKGTGVVADTQYF.

V usage is TRBV2 and J usage is TRBJ2-1; D gene ambiguous. V lost 3 bases to trimming and J lost 2 bases, with 8 bases between them. Germline CDR1 is SNHLY and CDR2 is FYNNEI. CDR3 length: 14 residues. The CDR3 sequence: CASSESVPYNEQFF. In nucleotides, the CDR3 is TGTGCCAGCAGTGAGAGTGTACCCTACAATGAGCAGTTCTTC.

This clonotype was detected many times. This chain links TRBV6-1 with TRBJ2-7, with D possibly TRBD1 on 5 matching bases. Trimming pared 6 bases from V and 6 bases from J, leaving 12 bases between. Germline-derived CDR1 and CDR2 are MNHNS and SASEGT. The CDR3 spans 12 residues. The CDR3 DNA is TGTGCCAGCAGCCTCGACAGAGGCGAGCAGTACTTC. It codes for CASSLDRGEQYF.

The chain carries TRBV7-8 and TRBJ1-5, with D possibly TRBD1 on 5 matching bases. Trimming left V 0 bases short and J 4 bases short, with 16 bases between. The CDR3 extends over 17 amino acids. Germline CDR1 is SGHVS and CDR2 is FQNEAQ. For the CDR3, the DNA is TGTGCCAGCAGCTTAGCCCCGACAGAGGTCAAGAATCAGCCCCAGCATTTT. This encodes CASSLAPTEVKNQPQHF.

This clonotype was observed many times. The chain links TRBV28 to TRBJ2-7, with D hard to call. V was pared by 4 bases and J by 0 bases, with 10 bases between. Looked up from germline, CDR1 is MDHEN and CDR2 is SYDVKM. The length of the CDR3 is 14 residues. The DNA of the CDR3 is TGTGCCAGCAGTTCCGGTTTTAACTCCTACGAGCAGTACTTC. Amino acids: CASSSGFNSYEQYF.

This clonotype was counted a few times. The chain combines TRBV30 with TRBJ1-2; D is ambiguous. The CDR3 has 13 amino acids. V lost 5 bases and J lost 2, with 12 bases in between. Germline-derived CDR1 and CDR2 are GTSNPN and SVGIG (reference sequence). The chain's CDR3 is CAWGSWVNYGYTF. In DNA, the CDR3 is TGTGCCTGGGGGAGCTGGGTGAACTATGGCTACACCTTC.

This chain links TRBV28 with TRBJ2-7, with 7 bases lining up with TRBD2. Germline values: CDR1 MDHEN, CDR2 SYDVKM. This CDR3 contains 15 residues. J was trimmed by 3 bases and V by 3 bases; bases with no gene match: 8. DNA of the CDR3: TGTGCCAGCAGTTTTAATTTGGGCGGGGGCTACGAGCAGTACTTC. Its protein is CASSFNLGGGYEQYF.

This clonotype was seen ten or more times. The chain couples TRBV28 to TRBJ2-5, with 14 bases aligning to TRBD2. Germline-derived CDR1 and CDR2 are MDHEN and SYDVKM. After removal of 6 bases from V and 5 bases from J, the junction contained 2 bases not matched to a gene. The CDR3 loop spans 14 amino acids. CDR3 sequence (DNA): TGTGCCAGCAGGGGACTAGCGGGAGTGGAGACCCAGTACTTC. It translates to CASRGLAGVETQYF.

The V gene is TRBV20-1, the J gene TRBJ1-3; D is unclear. CDR1 and CDR2 from the germline V gene are DFQATT and SNEGSKA (reference sequence). CDR3 length: 12 amino acids. V was shortened by 5 bases and J by 6 bases, with 11 bases between the two germline ends. The CDR3 sequence is CSAQKTENTIYF. The CDR3 DNA reads TGCAGTGCTCAAAAAACGGAAAACACCATATATTTT.

At least ten counts were recorded for this clonotype. The gene calls are TRBV2 and TRBJ1-2; D is ambiguous. V was shortened by 7 bases and J by 1 base, with 13 bases between the two germline ends. The CDR3 has 14 residues. The germline V gene encodes CDR1 SNHLY and CDR2 FYNNEI. Written as DNA, the CDR3 is TGTGCCAGCACCAGGACGGAGGTTAACTATGGCTACACCTTC. This encodes CASTRTEVNYGYTF.

This clonotype appeared many times. V is TRBV28 and J is TRBJ2-5; D is possibly TRBD1 (5 bases). V was trimmed by 3 bases and J by 1 base, leaving 12 bases between them. The germline CDR1 and CDR2 sequences are MDHEN and SYDVKM. The CDR3 totals 15 residues. The CDR3 bases are TGTGCCAGCAGTTTTCTTCAGGGTACCCAAGAGACCCAGTACTTC. It translates to CASSFLQGTQETQYF.

The chain joins TRBV15 to TRBJ2-4; 12 positions match TRBD2. Germline V gene sequence: CDR1 LNHNV, CDR2 YYDKDF (reference sequence). The CDR3 length is 19 residues. Unmatched junction bases numbered 8, after V lost 0 bases and J lost 2 bases. For the CDR3, the DNA is TGTGCCACCAGCAGAGACCTAGCGGGAGGGCATCGGACCAAAAACATTCAGTACTTC. Residues: CATSRDLAGGHRTKNIQYF.

This clonotype was detected many times. CDR3 in amino acids: CASSFLYSPYEQYF. As DNA, the CDR3 is TGTGCCAGCAGTTTTCTCTATTCCCCCTACGAGCAGTACTTC. V and J are TRBV28 and TRBJ2-7; D is unresolved. The CDR3 extends over 14 amino acids. Trimming took 3 bases from V and 2 from J, leaving 11 bases between them. The V gene's germline CDR1 is MDHEN and CDR2 SYDVKM.

This clonotype has a handful of counts. The DNA for the CDR3 is TGCAGTGCTCGGAGGGACAGAACGAACACCGGGGAGCTGTTTTTT. Translation gives CSARRDRTNTGELFF. The chain employs TRBV20-1 and TRBJ2-2; the D gene is possibly TRBD1 (7 bases). CDR3 size: 15 residues. Germline CDR1 DFQATT, CDR2 SNEGSKA (reference sequence). The germline V and J ends were trimmed by 5 bases and 0 bases, with 13 bases remaining between them.

The chain is built from TRBV7-9 and TRBJ2-1; 7 nucleotides align to TRBD2. CDR3 length equals 15 residues. J gave up 9 bases and V 6 bases, and 14 bases lay outside the gene matches. CDR1 is SEHNR and CDR2 is FQNEAQ in the germline V gene (reference sequence). CDR3 residues: CASRSPGLPRGEQFF. In DNA, the CDR3 is TGTGCCAGCAGATCTCCGGGACTACCACGGGGTGAGCAGTTCTTC.

This clonotype was seen repeatedly, ten times or more. CDR3 DNA sequence: TGTGCCAGCAGTCACATTCGACAGGGGGAAGAGACCCAGTACTTC. It is translated as CASSHIRQGEETQYF. This chain links TRBV28 with TRBJ2-5; 9 bases match TRBD1. CDR1 is MDHEN and CDR2 is SYDVKM in the germline V gene. The CDR3 is 15 amino acids. V lost 5 bases to trimming and J lost 3 bases; unmatched junction nucleotides: 7.